Listed here are 10 T cell receptor beta chains from one sample, sequenced in a study of blood T cell repertoires in COVID-19. Using immunoSEQ multiplex PCR, the repertoire was profiled, and TCRdb retains in-frame clones only, with some absent. The table has over 60,000 clones, over 65% seen once. Sequencing was performed on peripheral blood. Source of these receptors: a man older than 75 with active or convalescent COVID-19.

This sequence joins TRBV10-3 and TRBJ2-5; the match to TRBD2 covers 9 bases. The CDR3 loop spans 14 amino acids. Germline CDR1 ENHRY, CDR2 SYGVKD. Unmatched junction bases numbered 4, after V lost 7 bases and J lost 1 base. The CDR3 DNA reads as TGTGCCATCAAGCGGGAGGCCCTCCAAGAGACCCAGTACTTC. Its translation: CAIKREALQETQYF.

CDR3 sequence (DNA): TGTGCCAGCTCACCGACAGGGATGTCCACAGATACGCAGTATTTT. Translated: CASSPTGMSTDTQYF. The chain joins TRBV18 to TRBJ2-3; 7 bases agree with TRBD1. CDR1 and CDR2 from the germline V gene are KGHSH and LQKENI. The J segment lost 2 bases and the V segment lost 3 bases, leaving 5 bases of the junction unmatched. This CDR3 spans 15 amino acids.

This clone was counted at least ten times. The V gene is TRBV7-3, the J gene TRBJ1-2; 10 bases align to TRBD1. The CDR3 contains 14 residues. Germline V lookup: CDR1 SGHTA, CDR2 FQGTGA. V shed 5 bases and J 2 bases; nucleotides not matched to a gene: 2. CDR3 DNA sequence: TGTGCCAGCAGCCCGACAGGGGGCAACTATGGCTACACCTTC. Protein: CASSPTGGNYGYTF.

The chain links TRBV4-2 to TRBJ2-2, with 13 bases identical to TRBD2. J was trimmed by 6 bases and V by 2 bases; bases with no gene match: 9. Germline CDR1 reads LGHNA; CDR2 reads YNFKEQ. This CDR3 comprises 18 residues. This CDR3 is CASSQTLAGGPGSGELFF. In DNA form, the CDR3 reads TGTGCCAGCAGCCAAACACTAGCGGGAGGGCCTGGATCCGGGGAGCTGTTTTTT.

The rearrangement uses TRBV18 and TRBJ1-1, with D tentatively TRBD1 (6 bases). This CDR3 spans 12 amino acids. Trimming took off 5 bases at V and 4 bases at J, with 8 bases between the two ends. The germline V gene has CDR1 KGHSH and CDR2 LQKENI. The CDR3 DNA reads as TGTGCCAGCTCAGAGGGGGTCACTGAAGCTTTCTTT. As protein: CASSEGVTEAFF.

The chain is built from TRBV19 and TRBJ1-5; 8 bases agree with TRBD1. J was trimmed by 7 bases and V by 9 bases; bases with no gene match: 17. CDR3 length: 16 amino acids. Germline CDR1 reads LNHDA; CDR2 reads SQIVND (reference sequence). In DNA form, the CDR3 reads TGTGCCAGCGGACCTGGACAGGGTGGTAGGGGACAGCCCCAGCATTTT. Translating it yields CASGPGQGGRGQPQHF.

The chain joins TRBV19 to TRBJ1-6, with 10 bases lining up with TRBD1. This CDR3 is 17 amino acids long. J was trimmed by 0 bases and V by 7 bases; bases with no gene match: 6. In germline, CDR1 is LNHDA, CDR2 SQIVND (reference sequence). CDR3 protein: CASNPGQGSSYNSPLHF. CDR3 in DNA: TGTGCCAGTAACCCGGGACAGGGGAGCTCCTATAATTCACCCCTCCACTTT.

This clone has just a few counts. The chain has TRBV2 and TRBJ1-5; no clear D. Germline V gives CDR1 SNHLY, CDR2 FYNNEI. Trimming removed 5 bases at V and 2 bases at J, with 10 bases between. The CDR3 is 14 residues long. CDR3 DNA sequence: TGTGCCAGCAGTCCCCCCGGTGGCAATCAGCCCCAGCATTTT. Translated: CASSPPGGNQPQHF.

V and J are TRBV7-8 and TRBJ2-7; possibly TRBD2 for D (5 bases). V was clipped by 6 bases and J by 5 bases, with 23 bases between them. This CDR3 is built from 16 residues. Germline CDR1 is SGHVS and CDR2 is FQNEAQ. CDR3 DNA sequence: TGTGCCAGCAGGTCGGGAAGTGGGCAGATGATCGACGAGCAGTACTTC. Translating it yields CASRSGSGQMIDEQYF.

J is TRBJ1-1 and V is TRBV2; D uncertain. The germline V gene has CDR1 SNHLY and CDR2 FYNNEI. V shed 6 bases and J shed 8 bases, with 10 bases lying between them. The CDR3 is 11 amino acids. The CDR3 here is CASSDTLEAFF. The CDR3 coding sequence is TGTGCCAGCAGCGATACTTTAGAAGCTTTCTTT.